The 18 T cell receptor beta chains below were found in one sample sequenced in a study of a mutant IDH1 vaccine in newly diagnosed glioma. Time point of the sample: baseline, week 1 (first vaccination visit). Treatment noted: pre-vaccination baseline after standard-of-care therapy. This table comes from immunoSEQ multiplex PCR, and its TCRdb copy is limited to in-frame clones, with some not included. The sample lists 35,000 to 40,000 clones, just under 80% occurring once. Material: PBMCs, obtained from a glioma patient treated with radiotherapy, temozolomide or both. These receptors were obtained from a man in his forties or fifties with glioma. Some clones in this sample may be carry-over from other donors' samples.

The chain combines TRBV29-1 with TRBJ2-2, with 8 bases aligning to TRBD1. The CDR3 runs 13 residues. Losses at the gene ends were 6 bases for V and 6 bases for J; bases not matched to a gene: 6. Germline lookup yields CDR1 SQVTM and CDR2 ANQGSEA. The CDR3 loop is CSVYRGVAGELFF. DNA of the CDR3: TGCAGCGTATACAGGGGGGTCGCCGGGGAGCTGTTTTTT.

This chain links TRBV5-1 with TRBJ1-6; 9 bases fit TRBD1. With V trimmed by 4 bases and J by 9 bases, 2 bases remained unmatched. This CDR3 spans 13 amino acids. Germline V gene data show CDR1 as SGHRS and CDR2 as YFSETQ. CDR3 loop: CASSRTGASPLHF. CDR3 DNA: TGCGCCAGCAGCCGGACAGGGGCTTCACCCCTCCACTTT.

The CDR3 reads CASSAGPGYGYTF. DNA for the CDR3: TGTGCCAGCAGCGCCGGACCGGGCTATGGCTACACCTTC. The chain carries TRBV7-8 and TRBJ1-2; D call uncertain. Germline loops: CDR1 SGHVS, CDR2 FQNEAQ. Trimming removed 5 bases at V and 4 bases at J, with 11 bases between. The CDR3 sequence is 13 residues long.

The V gene is TRBV25-1, the J gene TRBJ2-5, with D unclear. CDR1 MGHDK and CDR2 SYGVNS come from the germline V gene. V lost 8 bases and J 5 bases, leaving 3 bases between the germline ends. This CDR3 has 9 residues. The CDR3 DNA reads TGTGCCAGCGGGGAGACCCAGTACTTC. Its protein is CASGETQYF.

This rearrangement joins TRBV7-9 to TRBJ2-7; no clear D gene. The CDR3 has 12 residues. Per the germline V gene, CDR1 is SEHNR and CDR2 is FQNEAQ (reference sequence). V lost 5 bases and J 7 bases, leaving 12 bases between the germline ends. CDR3 nucleotides: TGTGCCAGCAGCCCCATGGGATGGGAGCAGTACTTC. The encoded protein is CASSPMGWEQYF.

The rearrangement uses TRBV19 and TRBJ1-2; D is uncertain. The germline gives CDR1 LNHDA, CDR2 SQIVND (reference sequence). Deletions cut 3 bases from V and 4 bases from J, with 9 bases between. This CDR3 spans 13 amino acids. The CDR3 reads CASSIPGIYGYTF. In nucleotides, the CDR3 is TGTGCCAGTAGTATTCCGGGGATCTATGGCTACACCTTC.

This clone came up a few times. This sequence joins TRBV30 and TRBJ1-2, with TRBD1 matching 7 bases. The CDR3 contains 12 residues. Germline V gene lookup returns CDR1 GTSNPN and CDR2 SVGIG (reference sequence). V lost 0 bases to trimming and J lost 8 bases; unmatched junction nucleotides: 3. Here the CDR3 reads CAWSVQGWGYTF. The DNA of the CDR3 is TGTGCCTGGAGTGTACAGGGGTGGGGCTACACCTTC.

The gene calls are TRBV18 and TRBJ2-5; 13 bases are a match to TRBD2. J gave up 1 base and V 8 bases, and 4 bases lay outside the gene matches. CDR1 and CDR2 (germline): KGHSH, LQKENI. The CDR3 totals 15 residues. In nucleotides, the CDR3 is TGTGCCAGCGCAGGGACTAGCGGGACCCAAGAGACCCAGTACTTC. Its translation: CASAGTSGTQETQYF.

The rearrangement links TRBV27 to TRBJ2-6; D call uncertain. Per the germline V gene, CDR1 is MNHEY and CDR2 is SMNVEV (reference sequence). Trimming cost V 2 bases and J 0 bases, with 5 bases left between them. The CDR3 sequence is 15 residues long. The CDR3 protein is CASSLRDSGANVLTF. The CDR3 DNA follows: TGTGCCAGCAGTTTACGTGACTCTGGGGCCAACGTCCTGACTTTC.

This rearrangement joins TRBV6-6 to TRBJ1-5; a possible D gene is TRBD1 (6 bases). Per germline, CDR1 MNHNY and CDR2 SVGAGI (reference sequence). This CDR3 has 15 amino acids. The V end lost 6 bases, the J end lost 7 bases, and 19 bases lay between the germline ends. The CDR3 DNA sequence: TGTGCCAGCAGCCCCGGACAGACCTTCGGGCAGCCCCAGCATTTT. It is translated as CASSPGQTFGQPQHF.

The chain combines TRBV7-9 with TRBJ2-4, with no clear D. Germline CDR1 SEHNR, CDR2 FQNEAQ (reference sequence). The CDR3 is made up of 16 amino acids. Trimming stripped 5 bases from V and 0 bases from J, with 14 bases between. The CDR3 nucleotides are TGTGCCAGCAGCCCGAGTCCTATCTTAGCCAAAAACATTCAGTACTTC. This translates into CASSPSPILAKNIQYF.

J is TRBJ2-3 and V is TRBV5-1, with 8 bases that match TRBD2. The CDR3 is 16 amino acids. Trimming took 6 bases from V and 3 from J; bases not matched to a gene: 12. Germline loops: CDR1 SGHRS, CDR2 YFSETQ. The CDR3 DNA reads as TGCGCCAGCAACCCTCGAGCGGCGGGGGGAACAGATACGCAGTATTTT. Its translation is CASNPRAAGGTDTQYF.

The sample holds one count of this clone. CDR3 coding DNA: TGTGCCAGCAGTGGGGGTCCGGGGGAGACCCAGTACTTC. Its translation is CASSGGPGETQYF. This chain links TRBV7-7 with TRBJ2-5; D possibly uses TRBD1 or TRBD2 (5 bases each). The V end lost 6 bases, the J end lost 5 bases, and 13 bases lay between the germline ends. The CDR3 covers 13 residues. Germline CDR1 and CDR2: SSHAT and FNYEAQ (reference sequence).

This clone was counted a single time. This rearrangement joins TRBV6-6 to TRBJ2-7; 12 nucleotides match TRBD2. J was trimmed by 7 bases and V by 9 bases; bases with no gene match: 16. The CDR3 is made up of 16 amino acids. Germline-derived CDR1 and CDR2 are MNHNY and SVGAGI (reference sequence). The CDR3: CASSFPPLAGGREQYF. DNA for the CDR3: TGTGCCAGTTCCTTCCCCCCCCTAGCGGGGGGGCGGGAGCAGTACTTC.

The chain carries TRBV5-1 and TRBJ2-5; 7 bases fit TRBD1. The germline CDR1 and CDR2 sequences are SGHRS and YFSETQ. This CDR3 has 17 residues. Trimming took 0 bases from V and 5 from J; bases not matched to a gene: 13. The CDR3 is CASSLVTTGSHEETQYF. Written as DNA, the CDR3 is TGCGCCAGCAGCTTGGTAACGACAGGGTCTCACGAGGAGACCCAGTACTTC. Full variable domain (rest looked up from reference TRBV5-1 and TRBJ2-5): KAGVTQTPRYLIKTRGQQVTLSCSPISGHRSVSWYQQTPGQGLQFLFEYFSETQRNKGNFPGRFSGRQFSNSRSEMNVSTLELGDSALYLCASSLVTTGSHEETQYFGPGTRLLVL.

The chain links TRBV2 to TRBJ2-4; D might be TRBD1 or TRBD2, each matching 5 bases. CDR1 is SNHLY, CDR2 FYNNEI, per germline. The CDR3 covers 17 residues. The V gene lost 5 bases and the J gene lost 1 base, with 18 bases spanning the gap. CDR3 sequence (DNA): TGTGCCAGCAGTTTTGAGGGACGAAACTCGGCCAAAAACATTCAGTACTTC. It translates to CASSFEGRNSAKNIQYF.

The sample holds a few counts of this clone. The chain recombines TRBV30 with TRBJ1-1; 11 bases align to TRBD1. Trimming removed 1 base from V and 3 bases from J; junction bases left unmatched: 10. The V gene's germline CDR1 is GTSNPN and CDR2 SVGIG (reference sequence). The CDR3 length is 17 residues. CDR3 bases: TGTGCCTGGAGTGGCCGGACAGGGGGCGTCGGTTACACTGAAGCTTTCTTT. Its translation is CAWSGRTGGVGYTEAFF.

The chain joins TRBV6-5 to TRBJ1-2; 7 positions match TRBD1. Germline assignment: CDR1 MNHEY and CDR2 SVGAGI. The V gene end was trimmed by 6 bases and the J gene end by 4 bases; junction bases not matched to a gene: 5. The CDR3 is made up of 13 amino acids. The chain's CDR3 is CASRRGQAYGYTF. Here the CDR3 DNA reads TGTGCCAGCAGACGAGGACAGGCCTATGGCTACACCTTC.